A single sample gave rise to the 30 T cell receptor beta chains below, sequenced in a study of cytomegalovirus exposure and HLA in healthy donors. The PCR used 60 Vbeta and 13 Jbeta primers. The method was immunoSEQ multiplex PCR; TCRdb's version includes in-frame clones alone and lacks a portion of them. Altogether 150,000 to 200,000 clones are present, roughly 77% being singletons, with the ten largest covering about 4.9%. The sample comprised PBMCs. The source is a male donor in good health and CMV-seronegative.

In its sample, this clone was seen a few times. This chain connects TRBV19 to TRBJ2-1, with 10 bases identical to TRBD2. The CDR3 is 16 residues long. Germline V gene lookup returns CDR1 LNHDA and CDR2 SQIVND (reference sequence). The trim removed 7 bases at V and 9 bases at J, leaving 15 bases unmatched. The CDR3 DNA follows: TGTGCCAGTACCATACGGTCAGCGGGAGGGCCCACTGAGCAGTTCTTC. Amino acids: CASTIRSAGGPTEQFF.

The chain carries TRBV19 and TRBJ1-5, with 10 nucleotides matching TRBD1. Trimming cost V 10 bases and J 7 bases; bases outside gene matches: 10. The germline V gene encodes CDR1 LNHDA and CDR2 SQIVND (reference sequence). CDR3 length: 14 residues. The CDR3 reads CATQPGQGRQPQHF. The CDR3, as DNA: TGTGCCACCCAACCGGGACAGGGGAGACAGCCCCAGCATTTT.

For the CDR3, the DNA is TGTGCCTGGAGTGTGTCCCCCACTGGAGGAGCGGGAGGGAGGTACAATGAGCAGTTCTTC. Its protein is CAWSVSPTGGAGGRYNEQFF. The genes are TRBV30 and TRBJ2-1, with 10 nucleotides matching TRBD2. The germline V gene has CDR1 GTSNPN and CDR2 SVGIG (reference sequence). Trimming at V came to 0 bases and at J to 4 bases, leaving 18 bases not matched to a gene. The CDR3 covers 20 residues. The complete variable domain, with remaining parts taken from reference TRBV30 and TRBJ2-1, reads SQTIHQWPATLVQPVGSPLSLECTVEGTSNPNLYWYRQAAGRGLQLLFYSVGIGQISSEVPQNLSASRPQDRQFILSSKKLLLSDSGFYLCAWSVSPTGGAGGRYNEQFFGPGTRLTVL.

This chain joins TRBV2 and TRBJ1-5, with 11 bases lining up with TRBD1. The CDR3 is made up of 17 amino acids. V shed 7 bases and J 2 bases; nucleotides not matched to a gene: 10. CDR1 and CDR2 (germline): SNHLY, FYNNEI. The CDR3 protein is CASTRTGGPWGNQPQHF. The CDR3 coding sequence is TGTGCCAGCACCAGGACAGGGGGCCCTTGGGGCAATCAGCCCCAGCATTTT. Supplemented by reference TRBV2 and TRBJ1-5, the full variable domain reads EPEVTQTPSHQVTQMGQEVILRCVPISNHLYFYWYRQILGQKVEFLVSFYNNEISEKSEIFDDQFSVERPDGSNFTLKIRSTKLEDSAMYFCASTRTGGPWGNQPQHFGDGTRLSIL.

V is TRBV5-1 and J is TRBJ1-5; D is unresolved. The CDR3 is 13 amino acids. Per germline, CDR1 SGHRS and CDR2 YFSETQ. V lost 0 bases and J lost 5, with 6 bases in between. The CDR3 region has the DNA TGCGCCAGCAGCTTGGCCCAGGATCAGCCCCAGCATTTT. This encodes CASSLAQDQPQHF.

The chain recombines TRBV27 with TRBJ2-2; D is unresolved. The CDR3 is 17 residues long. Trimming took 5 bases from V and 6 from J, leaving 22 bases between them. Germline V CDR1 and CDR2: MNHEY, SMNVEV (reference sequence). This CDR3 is CASSPNTFSLRSGELFF. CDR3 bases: TGTGCCAGCAGTCCAAACACCTTTTCTCTGCGGTCCGGGGAGCTGTTTTTT.

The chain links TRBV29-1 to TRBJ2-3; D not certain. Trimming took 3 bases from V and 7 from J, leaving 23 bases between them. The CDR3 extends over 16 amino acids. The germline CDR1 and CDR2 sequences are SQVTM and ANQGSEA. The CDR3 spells CSVEIPMSARVYTQYF. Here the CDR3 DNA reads TGCAGCGTTGAGATTCCTATGTCGGCCCGGGTATATACGCAGTATTTT.

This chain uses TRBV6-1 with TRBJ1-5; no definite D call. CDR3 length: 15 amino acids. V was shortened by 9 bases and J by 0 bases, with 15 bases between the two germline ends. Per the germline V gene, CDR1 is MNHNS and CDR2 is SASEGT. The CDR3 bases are TGTGCCAGTTGGTACACCCGAAATAGCAATCAGCCCCAGCATTTT. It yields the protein CASWYTRNSNQPQHF.

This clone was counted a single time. Here the CDR3 reads CASSPGTVDEYF. For the CDR3, the DNA is TGTGCCAGCAGTCCCGGGACTGTCGATGAGTATTTT. The chain carries TRBV9 and TRBJ2-3; a weak D match, TRBD2 (6 bases). The CDR3 spans 12 residues. V dropped 5 bases and J dropped 13 bases, with 17 bases sitting between them. The germline V gene has CDR1 SGDLS and CDR2 YYNGEE.

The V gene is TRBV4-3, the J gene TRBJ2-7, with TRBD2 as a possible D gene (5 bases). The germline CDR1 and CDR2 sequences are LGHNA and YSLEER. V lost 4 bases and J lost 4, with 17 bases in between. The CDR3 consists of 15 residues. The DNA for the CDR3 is TGCGCCAGCAGCCCCAGCCGGGAAGCCCGATACGAGCAGTACTTC. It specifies CASSPSREARYEQYF.

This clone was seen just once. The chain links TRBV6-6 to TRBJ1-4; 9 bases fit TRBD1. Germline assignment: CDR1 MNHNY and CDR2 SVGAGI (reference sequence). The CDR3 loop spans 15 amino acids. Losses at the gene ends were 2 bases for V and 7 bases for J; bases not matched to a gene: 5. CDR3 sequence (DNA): TGTGCCAGCAGTTACCAGGGACAGGGCGGTGAAAAACTGTTTTTT. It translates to CASSYQGQGGEKLFF.

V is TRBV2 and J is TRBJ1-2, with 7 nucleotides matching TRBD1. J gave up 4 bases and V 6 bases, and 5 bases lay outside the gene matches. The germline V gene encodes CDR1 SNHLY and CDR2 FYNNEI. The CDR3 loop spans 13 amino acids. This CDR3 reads CASREGAGYGYTF. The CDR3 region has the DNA TGTGCCAGCAGGGAGGGGGCCGGCTATGGCTACACCTTC.

CDR3 in amino acids: CASGSTGSYEQYF. The CDR3, as DNA: TGTGCTAGTGGTAGCACAGGGTCCTACGAGCAGTACTTC. This rearrangement joins TRBV12-5 to TRBJ2-7; D is perhaps TRBD1 (6 bases). The CDR3 contains 13 residues. The germline CDR1 and CDR2 sequences are LGHNT and FRNRAP. V shed 5 bases and J shed 1 base, with 9 bases lying between them.

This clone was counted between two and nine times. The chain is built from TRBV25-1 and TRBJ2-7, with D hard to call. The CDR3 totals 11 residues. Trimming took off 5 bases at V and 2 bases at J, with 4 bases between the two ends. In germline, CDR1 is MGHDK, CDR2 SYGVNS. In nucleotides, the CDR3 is TGTGCCAGCAGTAGCGCCTACGAGCAGTACTTC. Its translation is CASSSAYEQYF.

The CDR3 DNA reads as TGCGCCAGCAGCTCGGGGGGGCCCTACAATGAGCAGTTCTTC. It codes for CASSSGGPYNEQFF. This chain connects TRBV5-1 to TRBJ2-1; 8 bases map to TRBD2. After removal of 3 bases from V and 2 bases from J, the junction contained 1 base not matched to a gene. The CDR3 has 14 residues. Per germline, CDR1 SGHRS and CDR2 YFSETQ.

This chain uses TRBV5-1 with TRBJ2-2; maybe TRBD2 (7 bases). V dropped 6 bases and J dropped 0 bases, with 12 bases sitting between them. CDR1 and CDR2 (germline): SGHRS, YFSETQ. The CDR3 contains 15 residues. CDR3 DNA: TGCGCCAGCAAAGGGGGGGGGTCGAACACCGGGGAGCTGTTTTTT. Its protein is CASKGGGSNTGELFF.

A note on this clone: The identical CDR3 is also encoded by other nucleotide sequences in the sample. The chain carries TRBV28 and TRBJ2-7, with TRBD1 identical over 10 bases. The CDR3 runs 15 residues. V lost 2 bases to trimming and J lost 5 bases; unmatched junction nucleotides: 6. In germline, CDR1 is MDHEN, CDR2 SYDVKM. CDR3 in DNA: TGTGCCAGCAGTTTAGCGACAGGGGGCCAAAACGAGCAGTACTTC. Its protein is CASSLATGGQNEQYF.

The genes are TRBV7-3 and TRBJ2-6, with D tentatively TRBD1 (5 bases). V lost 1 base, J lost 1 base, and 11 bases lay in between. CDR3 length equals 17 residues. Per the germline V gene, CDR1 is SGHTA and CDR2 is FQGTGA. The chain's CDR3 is CASSLKGVSSGANVLTF. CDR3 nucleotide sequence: TGTGCCAGCAGCTTAAAAGGGGTTAGTTCTGGGGCCAACGTCCTGACTTTC. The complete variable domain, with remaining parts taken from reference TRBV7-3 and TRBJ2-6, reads GAGVSQTPSNKVTEKGKYVELRCDPISGHTALYWYRQSLGQGPEFLIYFQGTGAADDSGLPNDRFFAVRPEGSVSTLKIQRTERGDSAVYLCASSLKGVSSGANVLTFGAGSRLTVL.

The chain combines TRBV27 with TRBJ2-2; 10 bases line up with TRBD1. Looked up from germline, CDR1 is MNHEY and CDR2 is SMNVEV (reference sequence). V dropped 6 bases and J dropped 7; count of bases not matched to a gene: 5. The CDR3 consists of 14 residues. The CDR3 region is CASRTGGANGELFF. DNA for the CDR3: TGTGCCAGCAGGACAGGGGGCGCAAACGGGGAGCTGTTTTTT.

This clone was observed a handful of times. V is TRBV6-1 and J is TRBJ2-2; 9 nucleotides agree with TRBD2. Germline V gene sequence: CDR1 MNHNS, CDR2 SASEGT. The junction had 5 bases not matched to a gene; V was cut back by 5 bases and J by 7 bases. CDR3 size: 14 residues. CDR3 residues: CASSIAGDIGELFF. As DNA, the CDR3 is TGTGCCAGCAGTATAGCGGGAGATATCGGGGAGCTGTTTTTT.

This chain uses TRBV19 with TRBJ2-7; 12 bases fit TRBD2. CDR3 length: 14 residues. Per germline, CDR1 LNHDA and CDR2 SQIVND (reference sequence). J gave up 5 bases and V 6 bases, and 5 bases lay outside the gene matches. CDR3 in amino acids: CASSETSGSHEQYF. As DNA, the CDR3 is TGTGCCAGTAGCGAGACTAGCGGGAGCCACGAGCAGTACTTC.

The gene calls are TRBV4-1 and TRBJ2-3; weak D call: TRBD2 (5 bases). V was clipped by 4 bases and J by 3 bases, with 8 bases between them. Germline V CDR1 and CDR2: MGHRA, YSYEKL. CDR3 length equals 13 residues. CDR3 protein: CASSLGLTDTQYF. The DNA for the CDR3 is TGCGCCAGCAGCCTAGGACTGACAGATACGCAGTATTTT.

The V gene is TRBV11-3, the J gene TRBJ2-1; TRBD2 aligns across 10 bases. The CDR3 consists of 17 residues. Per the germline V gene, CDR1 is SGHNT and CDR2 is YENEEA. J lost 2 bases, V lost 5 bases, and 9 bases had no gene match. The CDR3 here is CASSIRTSGGTYNEQFF. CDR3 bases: TGTGCCAGCAGCATTCGGACTAGCGGTGGTACCTACAATGAGCAGTTCTTC.

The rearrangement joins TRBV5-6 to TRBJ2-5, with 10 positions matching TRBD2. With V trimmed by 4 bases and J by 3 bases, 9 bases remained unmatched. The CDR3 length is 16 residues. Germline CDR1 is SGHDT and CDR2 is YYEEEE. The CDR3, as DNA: TGTGCCAGCAGCCGACTTCCTAGCGGGAGCAAAGAGACCCAGTACTTC. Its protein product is CASSRLPSGSKETQYF.

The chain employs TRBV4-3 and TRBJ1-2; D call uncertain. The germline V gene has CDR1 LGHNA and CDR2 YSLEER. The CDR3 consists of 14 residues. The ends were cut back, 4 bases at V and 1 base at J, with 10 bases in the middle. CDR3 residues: CASSRAESNYGYTF. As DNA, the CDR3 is TGCGCCAGCAGCCGGGCAGAAAGTAACTATGGCTACACCTTC.

The CDR3 nucleotides are TGTGCCAGCAGCTTAGATCGAAGACTAGCGGGGCTCACCGGGGAGCTGTTTTTT. The encoded protein is CASSLDRRLAGLTGELFF. The genes are TRBV11-2 and TRBJ2-2, with 11 bases that match TRBD2. The CDR3 spans 18 residues. The V gene's germline CDR1 is SGHAT and CDR2 FQNNGV. V shed 0 bases, J shed 4 bases, and the junction held 7 bases outside the gene matches.

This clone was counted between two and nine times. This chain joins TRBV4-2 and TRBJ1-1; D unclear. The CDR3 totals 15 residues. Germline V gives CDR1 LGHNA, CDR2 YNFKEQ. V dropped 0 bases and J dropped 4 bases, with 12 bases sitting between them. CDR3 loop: CASSQDRRWSTEAFF. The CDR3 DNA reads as TGTGCCAGCAGCCAAGATCGAAGGTGGAGCACTGAAGCTTTCTTT.

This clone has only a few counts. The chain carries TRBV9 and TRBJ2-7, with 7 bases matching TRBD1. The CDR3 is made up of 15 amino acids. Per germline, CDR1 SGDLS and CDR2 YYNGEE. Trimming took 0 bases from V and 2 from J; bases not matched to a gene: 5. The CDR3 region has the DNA TGTGCCAGCAGCGTAGAACAGGGGCTCCCCTACGAGCAGTACTTC. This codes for CASSVEQGLPYEQYF.

In nucleotides, the CDR3 is TGTGCCAGCAGTCCTTCAGTACCGTTCTCCTACGAGCAGTACTTC. This sequence encodes CASSPSVPFSYEQYF. J is TRBJ2-7 and V is TRBV27; D is ambiguous. Germline V CDR1 and CDR2: MNHEY, SMNVEV (reference sequence). CDR3 size: 15 residues. Trimming removed 5 bases at V and 0 bases at J, with 14 bases between.

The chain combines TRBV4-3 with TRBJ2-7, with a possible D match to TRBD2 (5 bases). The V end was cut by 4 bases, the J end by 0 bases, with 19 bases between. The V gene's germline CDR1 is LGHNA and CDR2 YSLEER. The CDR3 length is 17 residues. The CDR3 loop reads CASSPKAARTVSYEQYF. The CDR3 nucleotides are TGCGCCAGCAGCCCCAAGGCCGCCCGGACTGTCTCCTACGAGCAGTACTTC.